Listed below are T cell receptor beta chains from one sample, sequenced in a study of T cell responses to AZD1222 COVID-19 vaccine. The protocol was immunoSEQ multiplex PCR, while the TCRdb copy is restricted to in-frame clones and leaves out a portion. In the table there are some 130,000 clones, approximately 93% of which are singletons. The source material was peripheral blood, sampled on day 0 of AZD1222 vaccination. The source is an adult in good health. Each CDR3 is given without its conserved first and last residue. Fields, in order: clone size, J gene, V gene, CDR3 protein. The size entry is marked missing in some rows and otherwise reads once, few, many or a size class.

abundance: .
j_gene: TRBJ1-1
v_gene: TRBV27
CDR3aa: ASSLRGASTEAF

abundance: .
j_gene: TRBJ2-2
v_gene: TRBV7-2
CDR3aa: ASTRAGRGTNTGELF

abundance: few
j_gene: TRBJ1-2
v_gene: TRBV6-5
CDR3aa: ASRERVGGGYGYT

abundance: once
j_gene: TRBJ2-7
v_gene: TRBV28
CDR3aa: ASMDSYEQY

abundance: .
j_gene: TRBJ1-2
v_gene: TRBV29-1
CDR3aa: SVGVANYGYT

abundance: .
j_gene: TRBJ1-1
v_gene: TRBV6-5
CDR3aa: ASTQWGSDTEAF

abundance: .
j_gene: TRBJ1-1
v_gene: TRBV7-9
CDR3aa: ASSRQGAHTEAF

abundance: once
j_gene: TRBJ1-1
v_gene: TRBV7-3
CDR3aa: ASSLNRDSEAF

abundance: once
j_gene: TRBJ2-1
v_gene: TRBV28
CDR3aa: ATLPELARRYNEQF

abundance: .
j_gene: TRBJ1-4
v_gene: TRBV7-9
CDR3aa: ASSLALGTGNEKLF

abundance: .
j_gene: TRBJ1-1
v_gene: TRBV28
CDR3aa: ASSPPLTTEAF

abundance: .
j_gene: TRBJ1-2
v_gene: TRBV13
CDR3aa: ASSLGAGLYGYT

abundance: .
j_gene: TRBJ2-7
v_gene: TRBV5-1
CDR3aa: ASSLGTGTEQY

abundance: .
j_gene: TRBJ2-1
v_gene: TRBV7-3
CDR3aa: ASSLQRGNEQF

abundance: .
j_gene: TRBJ1-2
v_gene: TRBV28
CDR3aa: ASGQGTYGYT

abundance: .
j_gene: TRBJ1-2
v_gene: TRBV2
CDR3aa: ASSEAEWGGAYGYT

abundance: .
j_gene: TRBJ2-7
v_gene: TRBV24-1
CDR3aa: ATSDGLAGAYEQY

abundance: .
j_gene: TRBJ1-5
v_gene: TRBV12-3/TRBV12-4
CDR3aa: ASSLQSNQPQH

abundance: .
j_gene: TRBJ1-1
v_gene: TRBV30
CDR3aa: AWSVGTYTEAF

abundance: .
j_gene: TRBJ2-4
v_gene: TRBV7-2
CDR3aa: ASSLAQEGLKNIQY

abundance: .
j_gene: TRBJ1-4
v_gene: TRBV5-4
CDR3aa: ASSFGGIGNEKLF

abundance: .
j_gene: TRBJ1-4
v_gene: TRBV7-9
CDR3aa: ASSLTPREREKLF

abundance: .
j_gene: TRBJ2-5
v_gene: TRBV7-9
CDR3aa: ASSRPATRSETQY